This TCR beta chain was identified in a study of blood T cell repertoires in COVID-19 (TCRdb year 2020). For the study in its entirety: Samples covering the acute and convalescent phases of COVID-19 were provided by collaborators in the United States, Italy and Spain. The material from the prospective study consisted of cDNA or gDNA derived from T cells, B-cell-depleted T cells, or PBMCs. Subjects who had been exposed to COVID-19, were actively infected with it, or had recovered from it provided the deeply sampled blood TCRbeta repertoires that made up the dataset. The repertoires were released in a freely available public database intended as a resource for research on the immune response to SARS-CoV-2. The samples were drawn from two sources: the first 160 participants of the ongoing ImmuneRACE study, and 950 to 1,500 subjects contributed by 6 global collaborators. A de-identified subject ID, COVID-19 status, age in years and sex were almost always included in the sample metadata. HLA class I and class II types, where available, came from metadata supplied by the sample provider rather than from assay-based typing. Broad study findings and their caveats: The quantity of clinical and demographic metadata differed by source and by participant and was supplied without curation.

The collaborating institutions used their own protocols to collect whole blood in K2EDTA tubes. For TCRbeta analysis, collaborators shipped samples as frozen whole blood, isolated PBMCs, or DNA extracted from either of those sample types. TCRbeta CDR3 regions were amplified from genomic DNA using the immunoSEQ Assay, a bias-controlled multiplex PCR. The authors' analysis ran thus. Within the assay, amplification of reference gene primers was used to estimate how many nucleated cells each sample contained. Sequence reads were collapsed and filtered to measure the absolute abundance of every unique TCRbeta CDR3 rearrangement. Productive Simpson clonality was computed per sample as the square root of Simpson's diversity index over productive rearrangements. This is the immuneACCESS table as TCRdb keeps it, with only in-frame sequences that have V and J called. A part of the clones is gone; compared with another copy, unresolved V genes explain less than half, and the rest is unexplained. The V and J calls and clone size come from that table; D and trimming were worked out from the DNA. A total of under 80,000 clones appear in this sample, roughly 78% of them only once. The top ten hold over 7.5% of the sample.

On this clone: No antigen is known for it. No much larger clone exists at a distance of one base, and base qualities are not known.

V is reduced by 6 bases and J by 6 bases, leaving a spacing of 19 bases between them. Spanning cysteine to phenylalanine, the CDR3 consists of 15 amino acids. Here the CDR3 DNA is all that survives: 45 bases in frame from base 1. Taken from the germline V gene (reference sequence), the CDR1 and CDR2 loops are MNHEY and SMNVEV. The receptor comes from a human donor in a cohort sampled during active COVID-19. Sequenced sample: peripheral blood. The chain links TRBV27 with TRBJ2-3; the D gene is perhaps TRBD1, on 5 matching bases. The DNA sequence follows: TGTGCCAGCAGCCCCCTTAAAGGGGCCGCTGATACGCAGTATTTT. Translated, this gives CASSPLKGAADTQYF.